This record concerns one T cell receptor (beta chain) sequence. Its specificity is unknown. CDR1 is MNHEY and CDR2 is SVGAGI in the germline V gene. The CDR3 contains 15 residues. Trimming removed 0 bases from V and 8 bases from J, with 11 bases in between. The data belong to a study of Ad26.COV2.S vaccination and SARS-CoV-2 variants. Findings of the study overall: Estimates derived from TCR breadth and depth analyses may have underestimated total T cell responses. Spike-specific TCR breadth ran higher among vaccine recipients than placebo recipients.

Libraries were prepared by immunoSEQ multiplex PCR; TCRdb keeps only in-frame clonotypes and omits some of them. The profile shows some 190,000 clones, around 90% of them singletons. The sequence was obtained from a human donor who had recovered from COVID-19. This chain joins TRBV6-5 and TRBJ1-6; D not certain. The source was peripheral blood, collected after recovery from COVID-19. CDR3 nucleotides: TGTGCCAGCAGTTACTCGTCCTCGTTCGATTCACCCCTCCACTTT. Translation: CASSYSSSFDSPLHF.